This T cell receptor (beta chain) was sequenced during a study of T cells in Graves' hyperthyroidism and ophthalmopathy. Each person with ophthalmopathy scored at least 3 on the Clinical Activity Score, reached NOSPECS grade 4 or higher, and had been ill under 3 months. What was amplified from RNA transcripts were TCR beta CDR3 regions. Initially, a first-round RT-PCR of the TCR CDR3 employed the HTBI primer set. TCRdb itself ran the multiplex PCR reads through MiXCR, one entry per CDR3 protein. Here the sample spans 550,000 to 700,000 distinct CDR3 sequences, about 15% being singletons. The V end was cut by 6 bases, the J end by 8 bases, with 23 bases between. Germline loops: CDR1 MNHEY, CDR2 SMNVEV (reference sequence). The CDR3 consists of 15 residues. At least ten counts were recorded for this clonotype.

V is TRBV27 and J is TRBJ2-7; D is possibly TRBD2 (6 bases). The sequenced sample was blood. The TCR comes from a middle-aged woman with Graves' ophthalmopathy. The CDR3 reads CASSYGGTAGGKQYF. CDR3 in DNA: TGTGCCAGCAGCTACGGTGGGACTGCTGGGGGTAAGCAGTACTTC.